This note documents a single T cell receptor beta chain sequence. The data derive from a study of blood T cell repertoires in COVID-19. Study background: Researchers got acute and convalescent COVID-19 samples from the United States, Italy and Spain. PBMCs, B-cell-depleted T cells, or T cells provided the cDNA or gDNA that made up the material.

Germline CDR1 is WNHNN and CDR2 is SYGVQD (reference sequence). There are 13 residues in the CDR3. Trimming took off 6 bases at V and 8 bases at J, with 16 bases between the two ends. The authors' processing: Scientists estimated how many nucleated cells there were by amplifying reference gene primers. Some clones are missing from TCRdb's copy, which holds only in-frame ones; the method was immunoSEQ multiplex PCR. V and J calls and clone size are copied from that table; D and trimming were computed from the DNA. The sample has about 190,000 clones, 84% seen once. The TCR sequence derives from a man younger than 40 with active or convalescent COVID-19. Sequencing was performed on peripheral blood. This chain joins TRBV10-1 and TRBJ1-2; D is undetermined. This CDR3 is CASRSGNSGGYTF. In DNA form, the CDR3 reads TGCGCCAGCAGGTCGGGGAACAGCGGCGGCTACACCTTC.